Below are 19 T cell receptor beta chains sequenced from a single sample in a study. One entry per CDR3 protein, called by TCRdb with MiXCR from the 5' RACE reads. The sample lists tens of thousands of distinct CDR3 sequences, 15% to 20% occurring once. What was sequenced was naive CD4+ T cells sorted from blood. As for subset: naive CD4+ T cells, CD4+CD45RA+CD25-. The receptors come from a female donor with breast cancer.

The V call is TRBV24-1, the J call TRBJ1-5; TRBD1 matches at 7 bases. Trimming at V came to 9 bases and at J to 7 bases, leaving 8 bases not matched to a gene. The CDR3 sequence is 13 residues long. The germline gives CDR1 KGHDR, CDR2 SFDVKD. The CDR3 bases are TGTGCCACCGCAGACAGGGAGTACCAGCCCCAGCATTTT. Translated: CATADREYQPQHF.

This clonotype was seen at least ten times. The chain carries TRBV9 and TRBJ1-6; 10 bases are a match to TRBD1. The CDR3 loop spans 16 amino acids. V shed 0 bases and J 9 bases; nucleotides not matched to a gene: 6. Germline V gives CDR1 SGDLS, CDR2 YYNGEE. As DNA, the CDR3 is TGTGCCAGCAGCGTAGATATGGGACAGGGGACTTCACCCCTCCACTTT. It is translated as CASSVDMGQGTSPLHF.

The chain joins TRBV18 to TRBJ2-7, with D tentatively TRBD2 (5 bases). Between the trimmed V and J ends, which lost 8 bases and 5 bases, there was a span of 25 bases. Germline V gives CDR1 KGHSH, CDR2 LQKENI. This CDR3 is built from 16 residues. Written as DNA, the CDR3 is TGTGCCAGCCATGGCAGTTTCGGACTCCTCAAGAACGAGCAGTACTTC. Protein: CASHGSFGLLKNEQYF.

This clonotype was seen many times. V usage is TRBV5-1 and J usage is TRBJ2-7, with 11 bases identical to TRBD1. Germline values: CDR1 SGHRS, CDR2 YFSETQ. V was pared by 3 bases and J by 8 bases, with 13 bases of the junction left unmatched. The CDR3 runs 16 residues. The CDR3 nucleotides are TGCGCCAGCAGCTGGGGAAGGACAGGGGGCGCGGAGAAGCAGTACTTC. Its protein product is CASSWGRTGGAEKQYF.

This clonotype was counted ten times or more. The CDR3 DNA sequence: TGTGCCAGCAGCTTAGAGGTGAAGACCCAGTACTTC. Amino acid sequence: CASSLEVKTQYF. The chain uses TRBV7-2 and TRBJ2-5, with unresolved D. V dropped 1 base and J dropped 6 bases, with 6 bases sitting between them. CDR3 length equals 12 residues. The germline CDR1 and CDR2 sequences are SGHTA and FQGNSA.

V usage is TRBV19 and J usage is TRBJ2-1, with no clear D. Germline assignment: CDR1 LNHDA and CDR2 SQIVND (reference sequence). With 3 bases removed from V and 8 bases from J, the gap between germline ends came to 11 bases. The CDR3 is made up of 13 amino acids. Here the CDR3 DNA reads TGTGCCAGTAGTATTGCCCCCGTCCATGAGCAGTTCTTC. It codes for CASSIAPVHEQFF.

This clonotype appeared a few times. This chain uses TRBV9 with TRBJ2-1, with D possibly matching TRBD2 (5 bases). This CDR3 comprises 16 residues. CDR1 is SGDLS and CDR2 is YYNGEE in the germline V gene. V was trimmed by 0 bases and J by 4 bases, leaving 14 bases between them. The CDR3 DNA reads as TGTGCCAGCAGCGTAGCCGCGTCACGGGGATACAATGAGCAGTTCTTC. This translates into CASSVAASRGYNEQFF.

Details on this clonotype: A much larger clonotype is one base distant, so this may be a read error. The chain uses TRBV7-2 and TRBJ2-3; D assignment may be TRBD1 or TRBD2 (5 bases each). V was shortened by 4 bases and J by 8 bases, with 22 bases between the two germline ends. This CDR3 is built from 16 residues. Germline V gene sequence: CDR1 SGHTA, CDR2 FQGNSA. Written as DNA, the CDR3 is TGTGCCAGCAGCTCTCGAACCGGGGCGTTCAAGAGTACGCAGTATTTT. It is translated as CASSSRTGAFKSTQYF.

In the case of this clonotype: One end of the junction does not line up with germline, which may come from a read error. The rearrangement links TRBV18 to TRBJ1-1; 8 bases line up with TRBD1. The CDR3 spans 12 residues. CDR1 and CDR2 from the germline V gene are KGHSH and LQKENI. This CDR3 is CASPPRTGEAFF. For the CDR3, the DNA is TGTGCCAGCCCACCCCGGACAGGGGAAGCTTTCTTT.

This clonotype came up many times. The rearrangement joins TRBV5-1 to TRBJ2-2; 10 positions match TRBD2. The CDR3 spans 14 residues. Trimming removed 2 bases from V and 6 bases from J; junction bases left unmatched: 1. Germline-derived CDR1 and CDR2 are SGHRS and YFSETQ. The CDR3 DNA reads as TGCGCCAGCAGCTTTAGCGGGAGGTCCGGGGAGCTGTTTTTT. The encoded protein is CASSFSGRSGELFF.

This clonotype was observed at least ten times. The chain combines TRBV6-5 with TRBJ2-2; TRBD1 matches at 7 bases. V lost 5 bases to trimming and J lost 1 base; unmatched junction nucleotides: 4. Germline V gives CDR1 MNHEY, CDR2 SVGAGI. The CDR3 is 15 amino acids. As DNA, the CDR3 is TGTGCCAGCAGTCTGGGACAGAGGAACACCGGGGAGCTGTTTTTT. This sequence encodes CASSLGQRNTGELFF.

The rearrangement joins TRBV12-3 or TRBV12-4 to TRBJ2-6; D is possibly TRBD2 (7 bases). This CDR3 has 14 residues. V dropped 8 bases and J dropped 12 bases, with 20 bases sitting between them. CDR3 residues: CASAFQGGTSVLTF. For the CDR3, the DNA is TGTGCCAGCGCTTTCCAGGGAGGGACAAGCGTCCTGACTTTC.

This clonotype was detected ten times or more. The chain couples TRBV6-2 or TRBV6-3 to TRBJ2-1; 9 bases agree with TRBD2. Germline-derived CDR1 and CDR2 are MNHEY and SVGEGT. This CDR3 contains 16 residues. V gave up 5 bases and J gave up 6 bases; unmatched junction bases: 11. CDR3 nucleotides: TGTGCCAGCAGTCAGGGTAGCGGGGGCGGACCCAATGAGCAGTTCTTC. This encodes CASSQGSGGGPNEQFF.

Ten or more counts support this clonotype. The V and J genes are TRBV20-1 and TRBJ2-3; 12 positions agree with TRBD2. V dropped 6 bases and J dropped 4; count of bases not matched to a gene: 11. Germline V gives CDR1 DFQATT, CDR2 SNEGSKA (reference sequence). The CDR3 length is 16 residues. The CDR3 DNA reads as TGCAGTGCCAGTCCAGCTAGCGGGAGGGTGGCAGATACGCAGTATTTT. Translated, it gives CSASPASGRVADTQYF.

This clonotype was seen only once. The CDR3, as DNA: TGTGCCAGCAGCCACCCCCCGGAACTGACCAATGAAGCTTTCTTT. Protein product: CASSHPPELTNEAFF. The chain is built from TRBV6-2 or TRBV6-3 and TRBJ1-1; no clear D. This CDR3 has 15 amino acids. V gave up 6 bases and J gave up 7 bases, with 21 bases separating them. Germline CDR1 MNHEY, CDR2 SVGEGT.

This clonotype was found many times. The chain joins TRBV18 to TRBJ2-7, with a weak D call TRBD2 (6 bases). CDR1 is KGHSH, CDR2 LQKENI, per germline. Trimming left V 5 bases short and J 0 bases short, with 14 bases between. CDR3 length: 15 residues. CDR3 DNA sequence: TGTGCCAGCTCAATAGGCGGGGCGAGCTCCTACGAGCAGTACTTC. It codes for CASSIGGASSYEQYF.

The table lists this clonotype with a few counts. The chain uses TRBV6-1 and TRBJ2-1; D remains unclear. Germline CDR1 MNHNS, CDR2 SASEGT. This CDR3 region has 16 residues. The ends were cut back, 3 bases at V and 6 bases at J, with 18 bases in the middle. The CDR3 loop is CASSDGNSPRVNEQFF. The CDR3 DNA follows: TGTGCCAGCAGTGATGGGAACAGCCCTCGGGTCAATGAGCAGTTCTTC.

CDR3: CASRTSDAVIYEQYF. DNA of the CDR3: TGCGCCAGCCGGACCTCCGATGCGGTTATCTACGAGCAGTACTTC. This sequence joins TRBV5-1 and TRBJ2-7; D unresolved. This CDR3 has 15 residues. Trimming pared 7 bases from V and 3 bases from J, leaving 20 bases between. The germline CDR1 and CDR2 sequences are SGHRS and YFSETQ.

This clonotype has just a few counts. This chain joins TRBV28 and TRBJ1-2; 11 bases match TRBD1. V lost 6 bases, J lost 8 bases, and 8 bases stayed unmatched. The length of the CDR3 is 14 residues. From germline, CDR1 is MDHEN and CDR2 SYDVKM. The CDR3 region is CASSLGTGGPGYTF. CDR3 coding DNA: TGTGCCAGCAGCTTAGGGACAGGGGGTCCAGGCTACACCTTC.